Following are 10 T cell receptor beta chains from one sample sequenced in a study of T-cell memory formation after mild COVID-19. TCRdb ran MiXCR on the 5' RACE reads and lists one entry per CDR3 protein. The table lists a few hundred thousand distinct CDR3 sequences, 15% to 20% of them singletons. Sequencing was done on a sample of PBMCs or a T cell subset sorted from them (not recorded which). Every receptor here comes from a man aged 18 to 29 who had mild COVID-19 (a few samples of this study predate the infection). Cell type and time point are not known.

This clonotype was observed many times. DNA for the CDR3: TGCGCCAGCAGCCCGGGACTAGAAAGCACAGATACGCAGTATTTT. It is translated as CASSPGLESTDTQYF. J is TRBJ2-3 and V is TRBV5-1; 8 positions match TRBD2. This CDR3 has 15 residues. Germline values: CDR1 SGHRS, CDR2 YFSETQ. The V and J ends lost 4 bases and 0 bases, in that order; junction bases with no gene match: 4.

This clonotype has just a few counts. The V gene is TRBV29-1, the J gene TRBJ2-7, with 7 bases aligning to TRBD1. J lost 2 bases, V lost 3 bases, and 4 bases had no gene match. CDR3 size: 13 residues. Germline V gene lookup returns CDR1 SQVTM and CDR2 ANQGSEA. Here the CDR3 reads CSVEGQRPYEQYV. Written as DNA, the CDR3 is TGCAGCGTTGAGGGACAGCGACCCTACGAGCAGTACGTC.

Here the CDR3 DNA reads TGTGCCATCAGTGGAAATTCCCCTGAAGCTTTCTTT. Protein sequence: CAISGNSPEAFF. The V call is TRBV10-3, the J call TRBJ1-1; D unresolved. V lost 4 bases to trimming and J lost 6 bases, with 9 bases between them. The CDR3 is made up of 12 amino acids. Germline V gene lookup returns CDR1 ENHRY and CDR2 SYGVKD.

This clonotype occurred once. The chain carries TRBV19 and TRBJ1-2; TRBD1 matches at 7 bases. Per germline, CDR1 LNHDA and CDR2 SQIVND (reference sequence). The CDR3 spans 15 residues. The V and J ends lost 6 bases and 6 bases, in that order; junction bases with no gene match: 13. In DNA, the CDR3 is TGTGCCAGTAGCACACTAGAGGGGGCCCCGCATGGCTACACCTTC. This sequence encodes CASSTLEGAPHGYTF.

This chain uses TRBV6-5 with TRBJ2-1; D unclear. The CDR3 runs to 14 residues. V shed 0 bases and J shed 5 bases, with 8 bases lying between them. The germline V gene encodes CDR1 MNHEY and CDR2 SVGAGI. CDR3 nucleotide sequence: TGTGCCAGCAGTTACTCCACACCGAACAATGAGCAGTTCTTC. Amino acids: CASSYSTPNNEQFF.

This clonotype was counted a few times. This chain joins TRBV12-3 or TRBV12-4 and TRBJ2-7; 7 nucleotides line up with TRBD1. V trimming: 3 bases; J trimming: 0 bases; junction bases outside the gene matches: 5. The CDR3 consists of 15 residues. The CDR3 is CASSFAAGGSYEQYF. For the CDR3, the DNA is TGTGCCAGCAGTTTTGCGGCAGGGGGCTCCTACGAGCAGTACTTC.

This clonotype was observed at least ten times. V usage is TRBV7-9 and J usage is TRBJ2-1; D possibly corresponds to TRBD2 (6 bases). Per germline, CDR1 SEHNR and CDR2 FQNEAQ (reference sequence). V was trimmed by 5 bases and J by 1 base, leaving 15 bases between them. CDR3 size: 16 residues. CDR3 bases: TGTGCCAGCAGCCCTGATGACGGGAGATCCTACAATGAGCAGTTCTTC. This gives the protein CASSPDDGRSYNEQFF.

A few counts support this clonotype. V gene TRBV5-5 combines with J gene TRBJ1-2; a weak D match, TRBD1 (6 bases). This CDR3 comprises 12 residues. Germline V lookup: CDR1 SGHKS, CDR2 YYEKEE (reference sequence). V lost 5 bases, J lost 6 bases, and 11 bases lay in between. The CDR3 spells CASRDSKDGYTF. DNA of the CDR3: TGTGCCAGCAGGGACAGTAAAGATGGCTACACCTTC.

The rearrangement joins TRBV7-9 to TRBJ2-2; 10 positions agree with TRBD2. Germline V gene sequence: CDR1 SEHNR, CDR2 FQNEAQ (reference sequence). CDR3 length equals 18 residues. Trimming removed 4 bases from V and 2 bases from J; junction bases left unmatched: 10. CDR3 bases: TGTGCCAGCAGCTCGTACCTCGGACTAGCGGCTAACACCGGGGAGCTGTTTTTT. The encoded protein is CASSSYLGLAANTGELFF.

This chain's CDR3 is CASSQDPGLDETQYF. CDR3 DNA: TGCGCCAGCAGCCAAGATCCAGGGTTAGATGAGACCCAGTACTTC. The chain combines TRBV4-1 with TRBJ2-5; weak D call: TRBD1 (5 bases). This CDR3 spans 15 amino acids. Trimming took 0 bases from V and 5 from J, leaving 13 bases between them. Looked up from germline, CDR1 is MGHRA and CDR2 is YSYEKL.